A selection of T cell receptor beta chains follows, all from one sample in a study of glioma-infiltrating T cells. TCRdb reprocessed the multiplex PCR reads via MiXCR and lists one record per CDR3 protein. This sample carries about 180,000 distinct CDR3 sequences, around 40% of them seen once, and the ten largest clones take around 5%. Sequenced sample: glioma tissue, nonneoplastic brain tissue, or PBMCs (not recorded which). These receptors originate from a human donor with low-grade glioma or glioblastoma, undergoing nonglioma brain surgery, or in good health (not recorded which). CDR3s include the opening cysteine and the closing phenylalanine or tryptophan. Each record gives: J gene, V gene, D gene, clone size, CDR3 protein, CDR3 DNA. A D gene is named only where the DNA matches it firmly. Only part of the rows carry a size: once, few, many, or a class if the clone is expanded.

J gene: TRBJ2-5
V gene: TRBV7-2
D gene: TRBD1
clone size: -
CDR3 protein: CASSLGTGRQETQYF
CDR3 DNA: TGTGCCAGCAGCCTAGGGACAGGGCGACAAGAGACCCAGTACTTC

J gene: TRBJ2-6
V gene: TRBV28
D gene: -
clone size: -
CDR3 protein: CASSLSGPGANVLTF
CDR3 DNA: TGTGCCAGCAGTTTATCCGGGCCTGGGGCCAACGTCCTGACTTTC

J gene: TRBJ1-2
V gene: TRBV2
D gene: -
clone size: many
CDR3 protein: CASNPDTSYGYTF
CDR3 DNA: TGTGCCAGCAACCCCGATACGAGCTATGGCTACACCTTC

J gene: TRBJ2-2
V gene: TRBV19
D gene: -
clone size: -
CDR3 protein: CASSGMRDGELFF
CDR3 DNA: TGTGCCTCCTCGGGGATGAGGGACGGGGAGCTGTTTTTT

J gene: TRBJ2-5
V gene: TRBV2
D gene: -
clone size: many
CDR3 protein: CASRFEETQYF
CDR3 DNA: TGTGCCAGCAGGTTCGAAGAGACCCAGTACTTC

J gene: TRBJ2-1
V gene: TRBV20-1
D gene: -
clone size: -
CDR3 protein: CSARDSIKFSSYNEQFF
CDR3 DNA: TGCAGTGCTAGAGATAGCATTAAGTTTAGCTCCTACAATGAGCAGTTCTTC

J gene: TRBJ2-1
V gene: TRBV28
D gene: -
clone size: many
CDR3 protein: CASSLGIYNEQFF
CDR3 DNA: TGTGCCAGCAGTTTGGGAATCTACAATGAGCAGTTCTTC

J gene: TRBJ1-4
V gene: TRBV20-1
D gene: -
clone size: many
CDR3 protein: CSAPGGAIREKLFF
CDR3 DNA: TGCAGTGCTCCTGGGGGGGCGATACGTGAAAAACTGTTTTTT

J gene: TRBJ2-2
V gene: TRBV7-9
D gene: -
clone size: -
CDR3 protein: CASSPLGRSVAGELFF
CDR3 DNA: TGTGCCAGCAGCCCATTGGGACGGTCCGTGGCCGGGGAGCTGTTTTTT

J gene: TRBJ1-1
V gene: TRBV27
D gene: TRBD1
clone size: many
CDR3 protein: CASSLTNRGLGNTKAFF
CDR3 DNA: TGTGCCAGCAGTTTAACGAACAGGGGGCTCGGAAATACTAAAGCTTTCTTT

J gene: TRBJ2-7
V gene: TRBV18
D gene: TRBD2
clone size: -
CDR3 protein: CASSRAGVDYEQYF
CDR3 DNA: TGTGCCAGCTCACGTGCGGGAGTGGACTACGAGCAGTACTTC

J gene: TRBJ2-1
V gene: TRBV4-1
D gene: TRBD1
clone size: few
CDR3 protein: CASSQPVGQRLKISYNEQFF
CDR3 DNA: TGCGCCAGCAGCCAACCCGTGGGACAGAGACTAAAAATCTCCTACAATGAGCAGTTCTTC

J gene: TRBJ2-2
V gene: TRBV11-2
D gene: TRBD2
clone size: -
CDR3 protein: CASSLGGGSGELFF
CDR3 DNA: TGTGCCAGCAGCTTAGGCGGGGGGTCCGGGGAGCTGTTTTTT

J gene: TRBJ2-7
V gene: TRBV20-1
D gene: -
clone size: -
CDR3 protein: CSAQQGSSYEQYF
CDR3 DNA: TGCAGTGCTCAACAGGGAAGTTCCTACGAGCAGTACTTC

J gene: TRBJ1-3
V gene: TRBV6-2/TRBV6-3
D gene: TRBD1
clone size: -
CDR3 protein: CASSTGEGNTIYF
CDR3 DNA: TGTGCCAGCAGTACAGGGGAAGGAAACACAATATATTTT

J gene: TRBJ2-1
V gene: TRBV2
D gene: -
clone size: few
CDR3 protein: CASKQGGLEQFF
CDR3 DNA: TGTGCCAGCAAACAGGGAGGCTTAGAGCAGTTCTTC

J gene: TRBJ2-3
V gene: TRBV9
D gene: -
clone size: -
CDR3 protein: CASSGTRTDAQYF
CDR3 DNA: TGTGCCAGCAGCGGGACAAGAACAGATGCGCAGTATTTT

J gene: TRBJ2-1
V gene: TRBV5-1
D gene: -
clone size: -
CDR3 protein: CASAPEVGEQFF
CDR3 DNA: TGCGCCAGCGCCCCGGAGGTGGGGGAGCAGTTCTTC

J gene: TRBJ2-2
V gene: TRBV15
D gene: TRBD2
clone size: -
CDR3 protein: CATSRVLAGARGTGELFF
CDR3 DNA: TGTGCCACCAGCAGGGTACTAGCGGGAGCCCGTGGCACCGGTGAGCTGTTTTTT

J gene: TRBJ2-6
V gene: TRBV4-1
D gene: -
clone size: -
CDR3 protein: CASSQGVAYSGANVLTF
CDR3 DNA: TGCGCCAGCAGCCAAGGTGTTGCATACTCTGGGGCCAACGTCCTGACTTTC

J gene: TRBJ2-1
V gene: TRBV6-1
D gene: -
clone size: many
CDR3 protein: CASMVRRASEQFF
CDR3 DNA: TGTGCCAGCATGGTCAGGAGGGCCAGTGAGCAGTTCTTC

J gene: TRBJ2-1
V gene: TRBV12-3/TRBV12-4
D gene: TRBD1
clone size: -
CDR3 protein: CASIPSSPGTGINEQFF
CDR3 DNA: TGTGCCAGCATCCCATCGTCCCCCGGGACAGGGATCAATGAGCAGTTCTTC

J gene: TRBJ2-5
V gene: TRBV20-1
D gene: TRBD1
clone size: many
CDR3 protein: CSASGTGEGTQYF
CDR3 DNA: TGCAGTGCTAGTGGGACAGGGGAGGGGACCCAGTACTTC

J gene: TRBJ1-3
V gene: TRBV28
D gene: -
clone size: many
CDR3 protein: CASSPPWRYSGNTIYF
CDR3 DNA: TGTGCCAGCAGCCCCCCGTGGAGGTACTCTGGAAACACCATATATTTT

J gene: TRBJ2-3
V gene: TRBV27
D gene: -
clone size: -
CDR3 protein: CAQTSADTQYF
CDR3 DNA: TGTGCCCAAACCTCCGCAGATACGCAGTATTTT

J gene: TRBJ2-2
V gene: TRBV9
D gene: -
clone size: once
CDR3 protein: CARSVAWVPGELFF
CDR3 DNA: TGTGCCAGAAGCGTAGCATGGGTCCCCGGGGAGCTGTTTTTT

J gene: TRBJ2-3
V gene: TRBV20-1
D gene: -
clone size: many
CDR3 protein: CSARDLTAREPDTQYF
CDR3 DNA: TGCAGTGCTAGAGATCTCACAGCCCGAGAGCCAGATACGCAGTATTTT

J gene: TRBJ2-7
V gene: TRBV7-9
D gene: TRBD2
clone size: -
CDR3 protein: CASSLSVGGSEQYF
CDR3 DNA: TGTGCCAGCAGCTTATCAGTCGGCGGGAGCGAGCAGTACTTC

J gene: TRBJ1-2
V gene: TRBV27
D gene: -
clone size: -
CDR3 protein: CTSSLSMTTNYGYTF
CDR3 DNA: TGCACCAGCAGTTTATCGATGACAACGAACTATGGCTACACCTTC

J gene: TRBJ1-5
V gene: TRBV12-3/TRBV12-4
D gene: -
clone size: -
CDR3 protein: CASSRGLSNQPQHF
CDR3 DNA: TGTGCAAGCAGTCGCGGACTGAGCAATCAGCCCCAGCATTTT

J gene: TRBJ2-3
V gene: TRBV27
D gene: TRBD2
clone size: -
CDR3 protein: CVSTRGRVTDTQYF
CDR3 DNA: TGTGTCAGCACCAGAGGGAGGGTTACAGATACGCAGTATTTT

J gene: TRBJ2-3
V gene: TRBV12-3/TRBV12-4
D gene: -
clone size: -
CDR3 protein: CASSSGTTDSDTQYF
CDR3 DNA: TGTGCCAGCAGTAGCGGGACAACGGACTCAGATACGCAGTATTTT

J gene: TRBJ2-7
V gene: TRBV24-1
D gene: -
clone size: many
CDR3 protein: CATSDLRAQQYF
CDR3 DNA: TGTGCCACCAGTGATTTACGGGCACAGCAGTACTTC

J gene: TRBJ2-1
V gene: TRBV7-2
D gene: -
clone size: -
CDR3 protein: CASSLGGTALGGNEQFF
CDR3 DNA: TGTGCCAGCAGCTTGGGGGGGACAGCCCTAGGAGGCAATGAGCAGTTCTTC

J gene: TRBJ2-7
V gene: TRBV20-1
D gene: TRBD2
clone size: many
CDR3 protein: CSARAFLAGSYEQYF
CDR3 DNA: TGCAGTGCTAGGGCTTTTCTAGCGGGGTCCTACGAGCAGTACTTC

J gene: TRBJ2-1
V gene: TRBV2
D gene: -
clone size: -
CDR3 protein: CASSTSSYNEKFF
CDR3 DNA: TGTGCCAGCAGTACAAGCTCCTACAATGAGAAGTTCTTC

J gene: TRBJ2-5
V gene: TRBV20-1
D gene: TRBD2
clone size: many
CDR3 protein: CSARSGKYQETQYF
CDR3 DNA: TGCAGTGCTAGAAGCGGGAAGTACCAAGAGACCCAGTACTTC

J gene: TRBJ1-1
V gene: TRBV4-1
D gene: -
clone size: -
CDR3 protein: CASSHQRTHKNTEAFF
CDR3 DNA: TGCGCCAGCAGCCACCAGAGGACCCATAAGAACACTGAAGCTTTCTTT

J gene: TRBJ2-1
V gene: TRBV18
D gene: -
clone size: many
CDR3 protein: CASSRDFNSYNEQFF
CDR3 DNA: TGTGCCAGCTCACGGGACTTTAACTCCTACAATGAGCAGTTCTTC

J gene: TRBJ2-7
V gene: TRBV5-8
D gene: -
clone size: few
CDR3 protein: CASSFEQVRRQYF
CDR3 DNA: TGTGCCAGCAGCTTCGAACAGGTGCGGCGGCAGTACTTC

J gene: TRBJ1-6
V gene: TRBV25-1
D gene: TRBD1
clone size: many
CDR3 protein: CASRGGQGGGNSPLHF
CDR3 DNA: TGTGCCAGCAGGGGAGGACAGGGAGGTGGTAATTCACCCCTCCACTTT

J gene: TRBJ2-2
V gene: TRBV3-1
D gene: -
clone size: few
CDR3 protein: CASSPPSEPNTGELFF
CDR3 DNA: TGTGCCAGCAGCCCCCCTAGCGAACCGAACACCGGGGAGCTGTTTTTT

J gene: TRBJ1-5
V gene: TRBV11-2
D gene: -
clone size: many
CDR3 protein: CASSLDGSSNQPQHF
CDR3 DNA: TGTGCCAGCAGCTTAGACGGATCGAGCAATCAGCCCCAGCATTTT

J gene: TRBJ2-7
V gene: TRBV6-6
D gene: TRBD2
clone size: -
CDR3 protein: CASSLTSGIGHEQYF
CDR3 DNA: TGTGCCAGCAGTCTAACTAGCGGGATAGGCCACGAGCAGTACTTC

J gene: TRBJ2-1
V gene: TRBV12-3/TRBV12-4
D gene: -
clone size: -
CDR3 protein: CASSFTHNEQFF
CDR3 DNA: TGTGCCAGCAGTTTCACCCACAATGAGCAGTTCTTC

J gene: TRBJ2-5
V gene: TRBV2
D gene: -
clone size: many
CDR3 protein: CASSGVVGTETQYF
CDR3 DNA: TGTGCCAGCAGTGGAGTCGTGGGTACAGAGACCCAGTACTTC